This T cell receptor beta chain was captured in a study of T-cell reconstitution after alpha-beta-depleted transplantation in children. This clonotype occurred a few times. V lost 2 bases, J lost 5 bases, and 9 bases lay in between. Germline CDR1 is MNHEY and CDR2 is SVGAGI. The CDR3 sequence is 13 residues long. TCRbeta library construction was performed incorporating unique molecular identifiers. TCRdb re-analysed the PCR reads in MiXCR, keeping a single row per CDR3 protein. The table lists roughly 590,000 distinct CDR3 sequences, roughly 15% of them singletons. The sequencing used PBMCs from the stem cell graft donor, collected from the stem cell graft. The chain is built from TRBV6-5 and TRBJ2-5; tentative D call: TRBD1 (5 bases). The receptor was derived from a human donor who donated a stem cell graft to a child with acute myeloid leukemia. The CDR3 DNA is TGTGCCAGCAGTTACCAGGGTTGGGAGACCCAGTACTTC. Translating it yields CASSYQGWETQYF.